The 28 T cell receptor beta chains below come from one sample, sequenced in a study of human thymus T cells. Clones were sequenced by immunoSEQ multiplex PCR, and TCRdb holds only the in-frame ones, with some missing. The sample holds some 50,000 clones, 85% to 95% seen once. The sample taken for sequencing was blood. Receptors originate from a girl under three years old with a congenital heart defect but otherwise immunologically healthy.

The chain is built from TRBV5-4 and TRBJ2-3, with 13 bases lining up with TRBD2. CDR3 length: 16 residues. J was trimmed by 2 bases and V by 4 bases; bases with no gene match: 4. Looked up from germline, CDR1 is SGHNT and CDR2 is YYREEE (reference sequence). CDR3 amino acids: CASSRGLAGPTDTQYF. The CDR3 nucleotides read TGTGCCAGCAGCCGGGGACTAGCGGGGCCCACAGATACGCAGTATTTT. Combining the CDR3 with reference TRBV5-4 and TRBJ2-3 gives the whole variable domain ETGVTQSPTHLIKTRGQQVTLRCSSQSGHNTVSWYQQALGQGPQFIFQYYREEENGRGNFPPRFSGLQFPNYSSELNVNALELDDSALYLCASSRGLAGPTDTQYFGPGTRLTVL.

The gene calls are TRBV19 and TRBJ1-2; 7 nucleotides line up with TRBD1. The CDR3 runs to 16 residues. V trimming: 6 bases; J trimming: 8 bases; junction bases outside the gene matches: 18. Germline CDR1 and CDR2: LNHDA and SQIVND (reference sequence). In nucleotides, the CDR3 is TGTGCCAGTAGCCTAGGAGGGACAGACACGAAAGAAGGCTACACCTTC. Protein sequence: CASSLGGTDTKEGYTF.

Comments on this clone: Other DNA sequences in the same sample also yield this CDR3. This sequence joins TRBV18 and TRBJ1-2; TRBD1 aligns across 9 bases. This CDR3 region has 13 residues. Germline CDR1 reads KGHSH; CDR2 reads LQKENI. Losses at the gene ends were 3 bases for V and 6 bases for J; bases not matched to a gene: 2. CDR3: CASSPGQGHGYTF. The DNA of the CDR3 is TGTGCCAGCTCACCGGGACAGGGACATGGCTACACCTTC.

This chain uses TRBV27 with TRBJ1-1, with unresolved D. The ends were cut back, 5 bases at V and 0 bases at J, with 10 bases in the middle. Germline CDR1 MNHEY, CDR2 SMNVEV (reference sequence). This CDR3 comprises 14 residues. CDR3: CASSTPGVNTEAFF. DNA of the CDR3: TGTGCCAGCAGTACCCCGGGTGTGAACACTGAAGCTTTCTTT.

This rearrangement joins TRBV4-1 to TRBJ2-7; D is uncertain. This CDR3 region has 12 residues. The germline V gene encodes CDR1 MGHRA and CDR2 YSYEKL. The V end was cut by 0 bases, the J end by 10 bases, with 10 bases between. In nucleotides, the CDR3 is TGCGCCAGCAGCCAAGACCAGGCAACACAGTACTTC. Protein: CASSQDQATQYF.

The V call is TRBV11-2, the J call TRBJ2-1; a weak D match, TRBD2 (6 bases). The ends were cut back, 3 bases at V and 7 bases at J, with 10 bases in the middle. This CDR3 contains 13 residues. Germline V gives CDR1 SGHAT, CDR2 FQNNGV. The DNA of the CDR3 is TGTGCCAGCAGCTTGGGACTCAATAATGAGCAGTTCTTC. This translates into CASSLGLNNEQFF.

The chain uses TRBV28 and TRBJ2-3; possibly TRBD1 or TRBD2 for D (5 bases each). Germline V gives CDR1 MDHEN, CDR2 SYDVKM. The CDR3 totals 17 residues. The V and J ends lost 1 base and 3 bases respectively, with 17 bases between them. This CDR3 reads CASSLSPWGKWTDTQYF. In nucleotides, the CDR3 is TGTGCCAGCAGTTTATCCCCATGGGGGAAGTGGACAGATACGCAGTATTTT. Together with reference TRBV28 and TRBJ2-3, the CDR3 gives the full variable domain: DVKVTQSSRYLVKRTGEKVFLECVQDMDHENMFWYRQDPGLGLRLIYFSYDVKMKEKGDIPEGYSVSREKKERFSLILESASTNQTSMYLCASSLSPWGKWTDTQYFGPGTRLTVL.

This chain uses TRBV11-2 with TRBJ1-1; TRBD1 is a possible D gene (5 bases). Trimming stripped 0 bases from V and 0 bases from J, with 11 bases between. Germline lookup yields CDR1 SGHAT and CDR2 FQNNGV. This CDR3 is built from 16 residues. CDR3 coding DNA: TGTGCCAGCAGCTTAGAAGGGGCACCCATGAACACTGAAGCTTTCTTT. It specifies CASSLEGAPMNTEAFF.

In its sample, this clone was seen a few times. This chain uses TRBV18 with TRBJ1-1, with 8 bases lining up with TRBD1. V dropped 4 bases and J dropped 5; count of bases not matched to a gene: 6. This CDR3 has 14 amino acids. Looked up from germline, CDR1 is KGHSH and CDR2 is LQKENI. In DNA form, the CDR3 reads TGTGCCAGCTCACTACTAGACAGGGGAACTGAAGCTTTCTTT. Encoded protein: CASSLLDRGTEAFF.

The V and J genes are TRBV4-1 and TRBJ2-1, with unresolved D. Trimming took off 6 bases at V and 5 bases at J, with 11 bases between the two ends. The CDR3 length is 13 residues. The germline gives CDR1 MGHRA, CDR2 YSYEKL. The CDR3 DNA reads TGCGCCAGCAGTTGGTTGGAGAACAATGAGCAGTTCTTC. Residues: CASSWLENNEQFF.

In this sample, this clone turned up once. The gene calls are TRBV6-6 and TRBJ2-2, with 11 nucleotides matching TRBD2. CDR3 length: 13 amino acids. J gave up 8 bases and V 6 bases, and 2 bases lay outside the gene matches. Germline loops: CDR1 MNHNY, CDR2 SVGAGI (reference sequence). This chain's CDR3 is CASSRLAGGELFF. The CDR3 nucleotides read TGTGCCAGCAGCAGACTAGCGGGAGGGGAGCTGTTTTTT.

The V call is TRBV29-1, the J call TRBJ2-1, with 9 positions matching TRBD2. From germline, CDR1 is SQVTM and CDR2 ANQGSEA. J gave up 9 bases and V 0 bases, and 12 bases lay outside the gene matches. This CDR3 region has 16 residues. DNA of the CDR3: TGCAGCGTTGAAGATCCGAGTGCGGGAGGGTCTCTTGAGCAGTTCTTC. Protein: CSVEDPSAGGSLEQFF.

The chain is built from TRBV5-4 and TRBJ2-7, with 8 nucleotides matching TRBD2. The germline V gene has CDR1 SGHNT and CDR2 YYREEE (reference sequence). This CDR3 spans 15 amino acids. The V segment lost 0 bases and the J segment 2 bases; nucleotides outside the gene matches: 4. CDR3 in DNA: TGTGCCAGCAGCTTGGCCAGCGGGAGCCCCTACGAGCAGTACTTC. Translated, it gives CASSLASGSPYEQYF.

This rearrangement joins TRBV4-1 to TRBJ2-3; 11 bases agree with TRBD2. The CDR3 has 16 amino acids. The junction had 11 bases not matched to a gene; V was cut back by 4 bases and J by 8 bases. Germline CDR1 MGHRA, CDR2 YSYEKL. This CDR3 reads CASSPDSGRAGVTQYF. As DNA, the CDR3 is TGCGCCAGCAGCCCGGATAGCGGGAGGGCCGGGGTTACGCAGTATTTT.

The chain combines TRBV27 with TRBJ2-7; the match to TRBD2 covers 9 bases. Germline CDR1 and CDR2: MNHEY and SMNVEV (reference sequence). The CDR3 length is 18 residues. J lost 0 bases, V lost 5 bases, and 14 bases had no gene match. This CDR3 is CASSLSRGREGHSYEQYF. The CDR3, as DNA: TGTGCCAGCAGTCTTTCTCGGGGGCGGGAGGGACACTCCTACGAGCAGTACTTC.

This chain links TRBV5-1 with TRBJ2-2; D might be TRBD1 or TRBD2, each matching 5 bases. V lost 4 bases and J lost 1, with 11 bases in between. The CDR3 has 15 amino acids. Germline-derived CDR1 and CDR2 are SGHRS and YFSETQ. In DNA form, the CDR3 reads TGCGCCAGCAGCCTGGACACTAGGAACACCGGGGAGCTGTTTTTT. This sequence encodes CASSLDTRNTGELFF. The entire variable domain, with the rest obtained from reference TRBV5-1 and TRBJ2-2, is as follows: KAGVTQTPRYLIKTRGQQVTLSCSPISGHRSVSWYQQTPGQGLQFLFEYFSETQRNKGNFPGRFSGRQFSNSRSEMNVSTLELGDSALYLCASSLDTRNTGELFFGEGSRLTVL.

The chain carries TRBV4-1 and TRBJ1-1; 10 bases are shared with TRBD1. Germline CDR1 MGHRA, CDR2 YSYEKL. V gave up 3 bases and J gave up 9 bases; unmatched junction bases: 10. The CDR3 runs to 15 residues. The CDR3 nucleotides read TGCGCCAGCAGCCAGGCGGCGGGGACAGGGGAGAAAGCTTTCTTT. Protein product: CASSQAAGTGEKAFF.

The V call is TRBV10-3, the J call TRBJ2-1; D call uncertain. V lost 5 bases and J lost 8, with 16 bases in between. The CDR3 has 14 residues. Looked up from germline, CDR1 is ENHRY and CDR2 is SYGVKD. The DNA for the CDR3 is TGTGCCATCAGTCCTTACCAGCCTATCTATGAGCAGTTCTTC. It translates to CAISPYQPIYEQFF.

The chain links TRBV11-1 to TRBJ1-1, with no clear D. Germline V gene data show CDR1 as SGHAT and CDR2 as FQDESV (reference sequence). CDR3 length: 14 residues. Between the trimmed V and J ends, which lost 3 bases and 0 bases, there was a span of 8 bases. CDR3 nucleotides: TGTGCCAGCAGCTTGGGCGGCTTGAACACTGAAGCTTTCTTT. Translating it yields CASSLGGLNTEAFF.

The chain uses TRBV6-5 and TRBJ1-1, with TRBD1 as a possible D gene (5 bases). CDR3 length: 15 residues. The ends were cut back, 3 bases at V and 4 bases at J, with 15 bases in the middle. The germline CDR1 and CDR2 sequences are MNHEY and SVGAGI. The CDR3 DNA reads TGTGCCAGCAGTTATGGTGGGGCGGGGAGCACTGAAGCTTTCTTT. This sequence encodes CASSYGGAGSTEAFF.

This clone was found once. The rearrangement uses TRBV28 and TRBJ2-5; 8 nucleotides match TRBD2. Trimming took 1 base from V and 5 from J; bases not matched to a gene: 9. The germline CDR1 and CDR2 sequences are MDHEN and SYDVKM. The CDR3 sequence is 16 residues long. CDR3 sequence (DNA): TGTGCCAGCAGTTTATCACCCGGGGGGGGTCGGGAGACCCAGTACTTC. This gives the protein CASSLSPGGGRETQYF.

The table lists this clone with a count of one. This chain connects TRBV7-2 to TRBJ2-5; 14 positions match TRBD2. V gave up 4 bases and J gave up 4 bases; unmatched junction bases: 5. Germline CDR1 and CDR2: SGHTA and FQGNSA. The CDR3 length is 16 residues. CDR3 loop: CASSSRTSGGRETQYF. CDR3 in DNA: TGTGCCAGCAGCTCCAGGACTAGCGGGGGGCGAGAGACCCAGTACTTC.

The genes are TRBV9 and TRBJ2-4, with TRBD1 identical over 7 bases. This CDR3 region has 14 residues. Trimming removed 3 bases from V and 7 bases from J; junction bases left unmatched: 7. Germline assignment: CDR1 SGDLS and CDR2 YYNGEE. The CDR3 reads CASSAMTGYNIQYF. Here the CDR3 DNA reads TGTGCCAGCAGCGCCATGACAGGGTATAACATTCAGTACTTC.

This rearrangement joins TRBV20-1 to TRBJ2-5, with TRBD2 matching 8 bases. From germline, CDR1 is DFQATT and CDR2 SNEGSKA (reference sequence). Losses at the gene ends were 7 bases for V and 7 bases for J; bases not matched to a gene: 5. This CDR3 has 11 residues. CDR3: CSVPAGGTQYF. The CDR3 coding sequence is TGCAGTGTTCCGGCGGGGGGGACCCAGTACTTC.

The chain is built from TRBV6-5 and TRBJ1-2; TRBD1 agrees at 7 bases. The germline CDR1 and CDR2 sequences are MNHEY and SVGAGI. The trim removed 6 bases at V and 2 bases at J, leaving 9 bases unmatched. The CDR3 length is 15 residues. CDR3 amino acids: CASRLIDRANYGYTF. The CDR3 DNA reads TGTGCCAGCAGGTTGATTGACAGGGCAAACTATGGCTACACCTTC.

This clone has a single count. The chain carries TRBV2 and TRBJ2-7; 10 bases match TRBD2. Germline CDR1 SNHLY, CDR2 FYNNEI. The CDR3 totals 15 residues. J was trimmed by 2 bases and V by 6 bases; bases with no gene match: 7. Here the CDR3 DNA reads TGTGCCAGCAGCAGTTGGACTAGCGGAACCTACGAGCAGTACTTC. Translation: CASSSWTSGTYEQYF.

The chain couples TRBV6-5 to TRBJ2-5; D uncertain. V shed 6 bases and J shed 4 bases, with 12 bases lying between them. CDR1 is MNHEY and CDR2 is SVGAGI in the germline V gene. The CDR3 sequence is 13 residues long. The CDR3 reads CASSPQSRETQYF. In nucleotides, the CDR3 is TGTGCCAGCAGCCCTCAGTCCAGAGAGACCCAGTACTTC.

The V gene is TRBV5-1, the J gene TRBJ2-3, with D possibly being TRBD1 (6 bases). Trimming removed 0 bases at V and 2 bases at J, with 10 bases between. In germline, CDR1 is SGHRS, CDR2 YFSETQ. This CDR3 comprises 15 residues. CDR3 loop: CASSLGWDITDTQYF. The CDR3, as DNA: TGCGCCAGCAGCTTGGGTTGGGACATCACAGATACGCAGTATTTT.